The T cell receptor (beta chain) under discussion was sequenced for a study of T cell responses to AZD1222 COVID-19 vaccine. With regard to this clone: Its antigen is undetermined.

Generated by immunoSEQ multiplex PCR, the TCRdb table keeps only in-frame clones and is missing some. Of about 180,000 clones in the sample, 85% to 95% were seen once. Points from the study as a whole: Two AZD1222 doses significantly raised spike-specific TCR breadth and depth over controls.

Here the sequenced sample was peripheral blood, taken 28 days after the second AZD1222 dose. This TCR was recovered from an adult who received the AZD1222 COVID-19 vaccine.

The CDR3 loop reads CASSFEGGNGYTF. The DNA of the CDR3 is TGTGCCAGCAGTTTTGAGGGAGGGAATGGCTACACCTTC. The chain recombines TRBV28 with TRBJ1-2; no firm D call. Looked up from germline, CDR1 is MDHEN and CDR2 is SYDVKM. The CDR3 loop spans 13 amino acids. The V gene lost 3 bases and the J gene lost 6 bases, with 11 bases spanning the gap.